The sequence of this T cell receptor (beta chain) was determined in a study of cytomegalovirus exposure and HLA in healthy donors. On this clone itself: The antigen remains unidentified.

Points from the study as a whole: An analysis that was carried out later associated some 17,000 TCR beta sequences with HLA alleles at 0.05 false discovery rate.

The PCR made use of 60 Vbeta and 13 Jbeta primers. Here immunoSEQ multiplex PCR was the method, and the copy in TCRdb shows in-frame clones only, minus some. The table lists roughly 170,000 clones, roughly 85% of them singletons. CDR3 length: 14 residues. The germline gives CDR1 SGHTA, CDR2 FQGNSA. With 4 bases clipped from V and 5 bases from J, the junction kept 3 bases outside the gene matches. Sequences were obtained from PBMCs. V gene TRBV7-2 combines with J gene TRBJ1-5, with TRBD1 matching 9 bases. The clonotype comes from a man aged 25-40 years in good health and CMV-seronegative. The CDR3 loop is CASSYRTGDQPQHF. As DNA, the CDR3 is TGTGCCAGCAGCTACAGGACAGGGGATCAGCCCCAGCATTTT.